The present T cell receptor beta chain was sequenced within a study of cytomegalovirus exposure and HLA in healthy donors. As for the study in general: Early released data comprised approximately 85 million unique TCRs from HLA-typed donors.

CDR3 length equals 13 residues. CDR1 is MNHNY and CDR2 is SVGAGI in the germline V gene (reference sequence). PCR employed 60 Vbeta and 13 Jbeta primers. Measured with immunoSEQ multiplex PCR; TCRdb has only the in-frame clones, and not every one. Found here are approximately 100,000 clones, about 80% of them singletons; the top ten hold about 2.6%. The sequence was collected from a man aged 45-65 years in good health and CMV-seropositive. This chain connects TRBV6-6 to TRBJ2-5; possibly TRBD1 for D (6 bases). The end of the DNA aligns better with TRBJ2-7, so the J call may be wrong. Sample: PBMCs. CDR3 in DNA: TGTGCCAGCAGTGGCGACAGGTACTACGAGCAGTACTTC. Translation gives CASSGDRYYEQYF.